One T cell receptor beta chain is described in this entry. Its antigen is unidentified. The CDR3 is made up of 12 amino acids. Germline assignment: CDR1 ENHRY and CDR2 SYGVKD. The V and J ends lost 9 bases and 5 bases, in that order; junction bases with no gene match: 6. The sample comes from a study of shared clonotypes between healthy human individuals. In the study overall: The plates for each donor numbered three CD4 naive, three CD4 memory, two CD8 naive and one CD8 memory. General study findings and limits: Naive subsets, compared against memory subsets, generally had larger estimated richness values.

The naive CD8 population came from CD45RO-negative cells selected for CCR7, without terminally differentiated effector memory CD45RA+ cells. Donors were Caucasian adults residing in Nashville, Tennessee, USA. Replicate PCRs for sorted subsets used about 200 ng DNA; this equaled some 30,000 T cell genomes. The data were produced by immunoSEQ multiplex PCR, yet TCRdb's version contains in-frame clones alone and is incomplete. The sample comprises under 600,000 clones, 95% to 98% of which are singletons, and approximately 0.33% rests with the top ten. The sequence came from a man aged 25-45 years in good health. This chain connects TRBV10-3 to TRBJ2-7, with 8 bases lining up with TRBD1. The specimen sequenced was naive CD8+ T cells sorted from blood. The CDR3 protein is CAIRQGSNEQYF. The CDR3 region has the DNA TGTGCCATTCGACAGGGGTCCAACGAGCAGTACTTC.